Below, 23 T cell receptor beta chains from the same sample are listed, as sequenced in a study of shared clonotypes between healthy human individuals. Only in-frame clones appear in the TCRdb table, and some are missing; sequencing was by immunoSEQ multiplex PCR. Altogether about 820,000 clones are present, about 91% being singletons, with the ten largest covering approximately 25%. Terminally differentiated effector memory CD45RA+ cells were excluded by CCR7 positive selection of CD45RO-negative cells. The specimen was naive CD8+ T cells sorted from blood. The receptors originated from a man aged 25-45 years in good health.

The chain uses TRBV27 and TRBJ2-5; a possible D gene is TRBD2 (6 bases). Trimming took off 6 bases at V and 5 bases at J, with 19 bases between the two ends. The CDR3 has 15 amino acids. Germline V CDR1 and CDR2: MNHEY, SMNVEV (reference sequence). CDR3 sequence reads: CASSSQGGGWETQYF. DNA of the CDR3: TGTGCCAGCAGCTCCCAGGGAGGTGGTTGGGAGACCCAGTACTTC.

The chain recombines TRBV19 with TRBJ1-1; possibly TRBD1 for D (6 bases). V lost 10 bases to trimming and J lost 6 bases, with 18 bases between them. The CDR3 totals 13 residues. Germline-derived CDR1 and CDR2 are LNHDA and SQIVND (reference sequence). CDR3 DNA: TGTGCCACTGAAGGGGGTTGGGGTGCTGAAGCTTTCTTT. This gives the protein CATEGGWGAEAFF.

The chain joins TRBV7-8 to TRBJ2-1, with 7 positions matching TRBD1. The CDR3 covers 15 residues. Germline lookup yields CDR1 SGHVS and CDR2 FQNEAQ. The ends lost 5 bases at V and 4 bases at J; junction bases unmatched: 8. CDR3 in amino acids: CASSPRDRDYNEQFF. CDR3 DNA sequence: TGTGCCAGCAGCCCACGGGACAGAGATTACAATGAGCAGTTCTTC.

The chain combines TRBV11-2 with TRBJ1-1; D call uncertain. Germline CDR1 reads SGHAT; CDR2 reads FQNNGV. CDR3 length: 13 amino acids. Trimming cost V 2 bases and J 5 bases, with 9 bases left between them. The DNA for the CDR3 is TGTGCCAGCAGCTTAATAGCTCGGACTGAAGCTTTCTTT. It yields the protein CASSLIARTEAFF.

V gene TRBV11-2 combines with J gene TRBJ2-7; 13 bases agree with TRBD2. The CDR3 is 15 amino acids. J lost 4 bases, V lost 5 bases, and 5 bases had no gene match. The germline V gene has CDR1 SGHAT and CDR2 FQNNGV. The CDR3 DNA sequence: TGTGCCAGCAGCCATCGGACTAGCGGGAGTTACGAGCAGTACTTC. Residues: CASSHRTSGSYEQYF.

DNA of the CDR3: TGTGCCAGCAGCTTCATCGGACTAGCGGGCGACAATGAGCAGTTCTTC. Its translation is CASSFIGLAGDNEQFF. The V gene is TRBV11-3, the J gene TRBJ2-1; TRBD2 agrees at 11 bases. The germline CDR1 and CDR2 sequences are SGHNT and YENEEA. The CDR3 totals 16 residues. V lost 3 bases and J lost 5; bases outside the gene matches: 6.

This chain connects TRBV11-2 to TRBJ1-2; TRBD1 agrees at 9 bases. Germline CDR1 is SGHAT and CDR2 is FQNNGV. V trimming: 4 bases; J trimming: 5 bases; junction bases outside the gene matches: 11. The CDR3 spans 16 residues. The CDR3 here is CASSSPGGTGYYGYTF. Written as DNA, the CDR3 is TGTGCCAGCAGCTCGCCGGGGGGGACAGGGTATTATGGCTACACCTTC.

The rearrangement uses TRBV4-1 and TRBJ2-2, with D unclear. V was trimmed by 3 bases and J by 1 base, leaving 6 bases between them. The CDR3 totals 14 residues. The germline gives CDR1 MGHRA, CDR2 YSYEKL. Here the CDR3 DNA reads TGCGCCAGCAGCCAGATAGGGAACACCGGGGAGCTGTTTTTT. Translated: CASSQIGNTGELFF.

This clone was counted between two and nine times. The chain is built from TRBV6-5 and TRBJ2-2, with D possibly being TRBD2 (7 bases). Germline V gives CDR1 MNHEY, CDR2 SVGAGI. The V and J ends lost 8 bases and 7 bases respectively, with 17 bases between them. This CDR3 is built from 14 residues. Written as DNA, the CDR3 is TGTGCCAGCCGGGGGGCTAGTCTTAGCGGGGAGCTGTTTTTT. Translation: CASRGASLSGELFF.

As DNA, the CDR3 is TGTGCCAGCAGCTCAGGACTAGCGGGAAATACCTACAATGAGCAGTTCTTC. Translating gives CASSSGLAGNTYNEQFF. The chain carries TRBV7-9 and TRBJ2-1, with 12 positions matching TRBD2. V dropped 4 bases and J dropped 2; count of bases not matched to a gene: 6. Germline lookup yields CDR1 SEHNR and CDR2 FQNEAQ (reference sequence). The CDR3 totals 17 residues. The whole variable domain, filled in from reference TRBV7-9 and TRBJ2-1, reads DTGVSQNPRHKITKRGQNVTFRCDPISEHNRLYWYRQTLGQGPEFLTYFQNEAQLEKSRLLSDRFSAERPKGSFSTLEIQRTEQGDSAMYLCASSSGLAGNTYNEQFFGPGTRLTVL.

This chain connects TRBV29-1 to TRBJ1-1; perhaps TRBD1 as D (5 bases). V was pared by 3 bases and J by 0 bases, with 11 bases between. The CDR3 has 14 amino acids. From germline, CDR1 is SQVTM and CDR2 ANQGSEA. The CDR3 nucleotides are TGCAGCGTTGAGGGGGGAATTTTGAACACTGAAGCTTTCTTT. Protein sequence: CSVEGGILNTEAFF. Together with reference TRBV29-1 and TRBJ1-1, the CDR3 gives the full variable domain: SAVISQKPSRDICQRGTSLTIQCQVDSQVTMMFWYRQQPGQSLTLIATANQGSEATYESGFVIDKFPISRPNLTFSTLTVSNMSPEDSSIYLCSVEGGILNTEAFFGQGTRLTVV.

This chain uses TRBV2 with TRBJ2-1; D is undetermined. Germline CDR1 is SNHLY and CDR2 is FYNNEI. V lost 4 bases to trimming and J lost 8 bases, with 6 bases between them. This CDR3 has 11 residues. The CDR3 sequence is CASSGRDEQFF. The CDR3 DNA is TGTGCCAGCAGTGGCCGGGATGAGCAGTTCTTC.

This chain links TRBV4-1 with TRBJ2-2; possibly TRBD1 or TRBD2 for D (5 bases each). CDR3 size: 19 residues. With 0 bases removed from V and 8 bases from J, the gap between germline ends came to 25 bases. The germline V gene has CDR1 MGHRA and CDR2 YSYEKL. The CDR3: CASSQETGTAPIGGGELFF. DNA of the CDR3: TGCGCCAGCAGCCAAGAAACAGGAACCGCCCCGATTGGGGGTGGGGAGCTGTTTTTT.

The chain recombines TRBV6-5 with TRBJ1-4, with 9 positions matching TRBD1. This CDR3 has 16 amino acids. Germline CDR1 and CDR2: MNHEY and SVGAGI. Losses at the gene ends were 0 bases for V and 6 bases for J; bases not matched to a gene: 5. CDR3 region: CASSYSTWDRDEKLFF. The CDR3 nucleotides are TGTGCCAGCAGTTACTCGACCTGGGACAGGGATGAAAAACTGTTTTTT.

The J gene is TRBJ2-7, the V gene TRBV19, with 7 bases identical to TRBD1. Per germline, CDR1 LNHDA and CDR2 SQIVND (reference sequence). The CDR3 loop spans 12 amino acids. After removal of 8 bases from V and 0 bases from J, the junction contained 1 base not matched to a gene. The CDR3 loop reads CASGTASYEQYF. CDR3 bases: TGTGCCAGTGGGACAGCCTCCTACGAGCAGTACTTC.

The V and J genes are TRBV11-2 and TRBJ1-1, with D hard to call. The V end lost 0 bases, the J end lost 5 bases, and 10 bases lay between the germline ends. CDR1 SGHAT and CDR2 FQNNGV come from the germline V gene. The CDR3 is 14 residues long. The CDR3: CASSLDTGFTEAFF. The DNA of the CDR3 is TGTGCCAGCAGCTTAGATACGGGTTTTACTGAAGCTTTCTTT.

The genes are TRBV9 and TRBJ2-7; 8 bases agree with TRBD2. From germline, CDR1 is SGDLS and CDR2 YYNGEE. The J segment lost 5 bases and the V segment lost 3 bases, leaving 7 bases of the junction unmatched. The CDR3 is made up of 14 amino acids. CDR3 DNA sequence: TGTGCCAGCAGCGCCGAGGGACTAGTCCACGAGCAGTACTTC. This gives the protein CASSAEGLVHEQYF. Full variable domain (outside the CDR3, taken from reference TRBV9 and TRBJ2-7): DSGVTQTPKHLITATGQRVTLRCSPRSGDLSVYWYQQSLDQGLQFLIQYYNGEERAKGNILERFSAQQFPDLHSELNLSSLELGDSALYFCASSAEGLVHEQYFGPGTRLTVT.

The chain joins TRBV19 to TRBJ1-5; 7 nucleotides agree with TRBD1. The germline V gene has CDR1 LNHDA and CDR2 SQIVND (reference sequence). Trimming cost V 3 bases and J 5 bases; bases outside gene matches: 7. This CDR3 has 15 residues. The CDR3 DNA sequence: TGTGCCAGTAGTATTGCACAGGGGACCTATCAGCCCCAGCATTTT. Protein product: CASSIAQGTYQPQHF.

J is TRBJ2-7 and V is TRBV28, with 7 bases aligning to TRBD2. Trimming took 5 bases from V and 0 from J; bases not matched to a gene: 7. The length of the CDR3 is 15 residues. Germline loops: CDR1 MDHEN, CDR2 SYDVKM. The CDR3 DNA reads as TGTGCCAGCAGTCAGACCCCTAGCGGCTCCTACGAGCAGTACTTC. It specifies CASSQTPSGSYEQYF.

This chain links TRBV4-1 with TRBJ1-4; D is possibly TRBD1 (5 bases). With 10 bases removed from V and 8 bases from J, the gap between germline ends came to 11 bases. The CDR3 spans 11 residues. Germline V gene sequence: CDR1 MGHRA, CDR2 YSYEKL. The chain's CDR3 is CATTGGEKLFF. DNA of the CDR3: TGCGCCACCACCGGGGGGGAAAAACTGTTTTTT.

This chain uses TRBV9 with TRBJ2-2; unclear D gene. The CDR3 is 13 amino acids. V was cut by 3 bases and J by 3 bases, with 6 bases left in between. CDR1 and CDR2 from the germline V gene are SGDLS and YYNGEE. This CDR3 is CASSARHTGELFF. The DNA of the CDR3 is TGTGCCAGCAGCGCAAGGCACACCGGGGAGCTGTTTTTT.

The rearrangement joins TRBV27 to TRBJ1-1; no clear D. CDR3 length: 13 amino acids. CDR1 MNHEY and CDR2 SMNVEV come from the germline V gene (reference sequence). The V end lost 8 bases, the J end lost 3 bases, and 13 bases lay between the germline ends. CDR3 sequence: CASPLRAYTEAFF. For the CDR3, the DNA is TGTGCCAGCCCCCTCCGGGCTTACACTGAAGCTTTCTTT.

This rearrangement joins TRBV27 to TRBJ1-1; the match to TRBD1 covers 7 bases. The CDR3 runs to 14 residues. The J segment lost 4 bases and the V segment lost 0 bases, leaving 2 bases of the junction unmatched. Germline V gene lookup returns CDR1 MNHEY and CDR2 SMNVEV (reference sequence). CDR3 DNA sequence: TGTGCCAGCAGTTTATCCCCAGGGGGCACTGAAGCTTTCTTT. Its translation: CASSLSPGGTEAFF.